The clone carrying this TCR beta chain was found once. Per the germline V gene, CDR1 is MNHEY and CDR2 is SVGAGI. The length of the CDR3 is 14 residues. Trimming took 4 bases from V and 2 from J; bases not matched to a gene: 4. Assay: immunoSEQ multiplex PCR; the TCRdb copy retains only in-frame clones and omits some. The sample contains 100,000 to 110,000 clones, roughly 79% of which appear only once. The sample is drawn from a study of blood T cell repertoires in COVID-19. Sequenced sample: peripheral blood. The gene calls are TRBV6-5 and TRBJ2-7; 8 bases are shared with TRBD1. The source is a woman in her 70s with acute or convalescent COVID-19. The CDR3 here is CASSSGGNTYEQYF. The CDR3, as DNA: TGTGCCAGCAGTTCAGGGGGCAATACCTACGAGCAGTACTTC.